This TCR beta chain was captured by sequencing in a study of CD8 T cells in ankylosing spondylitis. TCRdb reprocessed the 5' RACE reads with MiXCR, giving one entry per CDR3 protein. This sample has a few hundred thousand distinct CDR3 sequences, with more than 9% found just once. This clonotype showed up many times. Germline V gene sequence: CDR1 SGHVS, CDR2 FNYEAQ. Trimming removed 5 bases at V and 6 bases at J, with 15 bases between. CDR3 length: 14 residues. The chain recombines TRBV7-6 with TRBJ2-3; perhaps TRBD2 as D (6 bases). The sample comprised blood, either unsorted or a sorted T cell fraction (not recorded which). The receptor was isolated from a female donor with ankylosing spondylitis or in good health (not recorded which). This CDR3 reads CASSGAGWTDTQYF. CDR3 sequence (DNA): TGTGCCAGCAGCGGGGCGGGGTGGACGGATACGCAGTATTTT.